The next 17 T cell receptor beta chains were all read from a single sample in a study of T cells in localized non-small cell lung cancer. Sequencing was performed with immunoSEQ multiplex PCR; in TCRdb, only in-frame clones are kept and a portion is missing. The table includes about 40,000 clones, 70% to 90% detected once. This material consisted of peripheral blood, taken before any cancer treatment. These receptors all stem from a man between 40 and 75 years old with stage I lung adenocarcinoma.

The rearrangement uses TRBV28 and TRBJ1-3; 9 bases are shared with TRBD1. This CDR3 is built from 16 residues. Trimming cost V 2 bases and J 0 bases; bases outside gene matches: 2. Germline CDR1 MDHEN, CDR2 SYDVKM. CDR3 in DNA: TGTGCCAGCAGTTTAGGACAGGGGAGCTCTGGAAACACCATATATTTT. Translating it yields CASSLGQGSSGNTIYF.

This CDR3 reads CASSYAGGAGGYEQYF. Written as DNA, the CDR3 is TGTGCCAGCAGTTACGCCGGGGGGGCGGGAGGCTACGAGCAGTACTTC. The J gene is TRBJ2-7, the V gene TRBV6-5, with 8 bases lining up with TRBD2. The V and J ends lost 2 bases and 3 bases, in that order; junction bases with no gene match: 9. CDR3 length: 16 residues. Germline V lookup: CDR1 MNHEY, CDR2 SVGAGI.

The chain uses TRBV5-1 and TRBJ2-5; 11 positions match TRBD1. The length of the CDR3 is 15 residues. Germline V lookup: CDR1 SGHRS, CDR2 YFSETQ. V shed 2 bases, J shed 5 bases, and the junction held 5 bases outside the gene matches. The CDR3 reads CASSFGTGGSETQYF. DNA for the CDR3: TGCGCCAGCAGCTTTGGGACAGGGGGTTCGGAGACCCAGTACTTC.

The chain carries TRBV10-2 and TRBJ2-1; D is uncertain. In germline, CDR1 is WSHSY, CDR2 SAAADI. The CDR3 consists of 13 residues. The germline V and J ends were trimmed by 4 bases and 6 bases, with 10 bases remaining between them. DNA of the CDR3: TGCGCCAGCAGTGGGGCTAGTGTCAATGAGCAGTTCTTC. This codes for CASSGASVNEQFF.

This clone has just a few counts. The V and J genes are TRBV28 and TRBJ2-1; 9 bases map to TRBD1. The CDR3 sequence is 14 residues long. Germline lookup yields CDR1 MDHEN and CDR2 SYDVKM. The V segment lost 10 bases and the J segment 7 bases; nucleotides outside the gene matches: 11. CDR3 in amino acids: CATNNYRGQNEQFF. The CDR3 DNA follows: TGTGCCACCAATAACTACAGGGGGCAGAATGAGCAGTTCTTC.

V usage is TRBV18 and J usage is TRBJ2-1; 14 bases line up with TRBD2. CDR3 length: 14 amino acids. Per germline, CDR1 KGHSH and CDR2 LQKENI. V was clipped by 8 bases and J by 8 bases; unmatched bases: 5. CDR3 bases: TGTGCCAGCCACCCGGGACTAGCGGGAGATGAGCAGTTCTTC. As protein: CASHPGLAGDEQFF. Together with reference TRBV18 and TRBJ2-1, the CDR3 gives the full variable domain: NAGVMQNPRHLVRRRGQEARLRCSPMKGHSHVYWYRQLPEEGLKFMVYLQKENIIDESGMPKERFSAEFPKEGPSILRIQQVVRGDSAAYFCASHPGLAGDEQFFGPGTRLTVL.

V and J are TRBV9 and TRBJ2-4; D remains unclear. V was pared by 0 bases and J by 1 base, with 11 bases between. CDR1 is SGDLS, CDR2 YYNGEE, per germline. This CDR3 is 16 amino acids long. The DNA for the CDR3 is TGTGCCAGCAGCGTAGTAGGGAAGGGTGCCAAAAACATTCAGTACTTC. The encoded protein is CASSVVGKGAKNIQYF.

In its sample, this clone was seen a few times. This sequence joins TRBV27 and TRBJ2-1, with D perhaps TRBD2 (6 bases). Germline values: CDR1 MNHEY, CDR2 SMNVEV (reference sequence). The CDR3 runs to 16 residues. The V gene lost 4 bases and the J gene lost 4 bases, with 17 bases spanning the gap. The chain's CDR3 is CASSSSWGEKYNEQFF. The DNA for the CDR3 is TGTGCCAGCAGTTCTTCCTGGGGGGAGAAGTACAATGAGCAGTTCTTC.

The V gene is TRBV18, the J gene TRBJ2-1, with 9 bases that match TRBD2. Trimming cost V 3 bases and J 7 bases; bases outside gene matches: 7. Looked up from germline, CDR1 is KGHSH and CDR2 is LQKENI. The CDR3 has 15 residues. CDR3 bases: TGTGCCAGCTCACCCCGTGAACTAGCGGGTAATGAGCAGTTCTTC. Its translation is CASSPRELAGNEQFF. The full variable domain, its missing parts supplied by reference TRBV18 and TRBJ2-1, is NAGVMQNPRHLVRRRGQEARLRCSPMKGHSHVYWYRQLPEEGLKFMVYLQKENIIDESGMPKERFSAEFPKEGPSILRIQQVVRGDSAAYFCASSPRELAGNEQFFGPGTRLTVL.

The gene calls are TRBV7-8 and TRBJ2-7, with 7 bases fitting TRBD1. With 2 bases clipped from V and 2 bases from J, the junction kept 6 bases outside the gene matches. This CDR3 spans 15 amino acids. CDR1 SGHVS and CDR2 FQNEAQ come from the germline V gene. The CDR3 region has the DNA TGTGCCAGCAGCTTAAGTGAGACAGGGACCTACGAGCAGTACTTC. It yields the protein CASSLSETGTYEQYF.

The chain combines TRBV14 with TRBJ2-7, with 12 bases lining up with TRBD2. Germline V gives CDR1 SGHDN, CDR2 FVKESK. Trimming at V came to 3 bases and at J to 1 base, leaving 4 bases not matched to a gene. The CDR3 runs 16 residues. The CDR3 is CASSHLLAGGSYEQYF. In nucleotides, the CDR3 is TGTGCCAGCAGCCACTTACTAGCGGGAGGTTCCTACGAGCAGTACTTC.

This rearrangement joins TRBV2 to TRBJ2-1, with D tentatively TRBD2 (6 bases). Trimming stripped 7 bases from V and 8 bases from J, with 15 bases between. This CDR3 has 13 amino acids. In germline, CDR1 is SNHLY, CDR2 FYNNEI. The CDR3: CASKTGAVDEQFF. In DNA, the CDR3 is TGTGCCAGCAAAACGGGAGCAGTGGATGAGCAGTTCTTC.

The V call is TRBV4-1, the J call TRBJ2-1; D is ambiguous. Looked up from germline, CDR1 is MGHRA and CDR2 is YSYEKL. This CDR3 region has 16 residues. The ends were cut back, 1 base at V and 7 bases at J, with 17 bases in the middle. The DNA of the CDR3 is TGCGCCAGCAGCCAAGGGTGGTGGGGAAATAAAAATGAGCAGTTCTTC. Translated, it gives CASSQGWWGNKNEQFF.

This chain uses TRBV27 with TRBJ1-3, with 9 nucleotides matching TRBD1. CDR1 MNHEY and CDR2 SMNVEV come from the germline V gene (reference sequence). The CDR3 is 15 amino acids. V lost 10 bases, J lost 4 bases, and 11 bases stayed unmatched. The CDR3 here is CANIGQGMEGNTIYF. CDR3 coding DNA: TGTGCCAATATAGGACAGGGGATGGAAGGAAACACCATATATTTT.

In this sample, this clone turned up a few times. Written as DNA, the CDR3 is TGTGCCAGCAGTTTAACCCCCGGGACAGGGAACACTGAAGCTTTCTTT. As protein: CASSLTPGTGNTEAFF. This chain links TRBV28 with TRBJ1-1; 8 nucleotides match TRBD1. The CDR3 loop spans 16 amino acids. Germline lookup yields CDR1 MDHEN and CDR2 SYDVKM. Losses at the gene ends were 2 bases for V and 1 base for J; bases not matched to a gene: 6.

This sequence joins TRBV5-4 and TRBJ2-1; TRBD2 agrees at 9 bases. J gave up 6 bases and V 6 bases, and 13 bases lay outside the gene matches. The germline V gene has CDR1 SGHNT and CDR2 YYREEE (reference sequence). The CDR3 is 16 residues long. CDR3 nucleotide sequence: TGTGCCAGCACCCTTCTAGGCGCGGGAGGGCGCAATGAGCAGTTCTTC. Its protein is CASTLLGAGGRNEQFF.

This sequence joins TRBV7-9 and TRBJ1-1; no clear D. CDR3 length: 14 residues. The germline V gene encodes CDR1 SEHNR and CDR2 FQNEAQ (reference sequence). Between the trimmed V and J ends, which lost 5 bases and 1 base, there was a span of 11 bases. The CDR3 DNA follows: TGTGCCAGCAGCCCACCGGCGGAGAACACTGAAGCTTTCTTT. Translation: CASSPPAENTEAFF.